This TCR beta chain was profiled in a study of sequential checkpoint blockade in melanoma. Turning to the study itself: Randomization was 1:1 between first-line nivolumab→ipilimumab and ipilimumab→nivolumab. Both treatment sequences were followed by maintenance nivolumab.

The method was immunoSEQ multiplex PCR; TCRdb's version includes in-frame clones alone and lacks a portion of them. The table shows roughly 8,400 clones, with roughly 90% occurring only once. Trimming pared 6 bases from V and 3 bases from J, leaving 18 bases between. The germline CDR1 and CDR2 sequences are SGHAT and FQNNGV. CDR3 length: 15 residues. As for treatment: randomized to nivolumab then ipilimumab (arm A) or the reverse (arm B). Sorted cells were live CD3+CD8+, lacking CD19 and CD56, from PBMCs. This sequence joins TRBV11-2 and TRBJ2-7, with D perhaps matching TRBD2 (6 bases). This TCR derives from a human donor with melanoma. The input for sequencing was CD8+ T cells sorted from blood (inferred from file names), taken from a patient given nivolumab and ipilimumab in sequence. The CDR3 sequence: CASRDSGLARYEQYF. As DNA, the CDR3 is TGTGCCAGCAGAGACAGCGGGCTAGCGCGCTACGAGCAGTACTTC. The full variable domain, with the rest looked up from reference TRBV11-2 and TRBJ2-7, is EAGVAQSPRYKIIEKRQSVAFWCNPISGHATLYWYQQILGQGPKLLIQFQNNGVVDDSQLPKDRFSAERLKGVDSTLKIQPAKLEDSAVYLCASRDSGLARYEQYFGPGTRLTVT.